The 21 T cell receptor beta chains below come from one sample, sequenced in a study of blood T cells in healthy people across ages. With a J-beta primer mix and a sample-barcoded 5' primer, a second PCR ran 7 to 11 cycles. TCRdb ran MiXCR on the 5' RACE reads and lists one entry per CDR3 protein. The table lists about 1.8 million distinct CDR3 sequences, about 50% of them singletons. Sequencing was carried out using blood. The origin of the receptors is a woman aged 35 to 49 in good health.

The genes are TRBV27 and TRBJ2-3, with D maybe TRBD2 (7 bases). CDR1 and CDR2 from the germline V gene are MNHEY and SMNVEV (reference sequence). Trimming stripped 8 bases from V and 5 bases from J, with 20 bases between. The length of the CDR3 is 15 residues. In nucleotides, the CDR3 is TGTGCCAGCCAGAAGGGGGGGATAGGGCGAGATACGCAGTATTTT. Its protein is CASQKGGIGRDTQYF.

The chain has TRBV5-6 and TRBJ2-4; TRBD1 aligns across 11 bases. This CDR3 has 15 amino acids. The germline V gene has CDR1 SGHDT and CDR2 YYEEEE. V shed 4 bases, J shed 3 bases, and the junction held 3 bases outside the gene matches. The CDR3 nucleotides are TGTGCCAGCAGCGGACAGGGGGCTGACAAAAACATTCAGTACTTC. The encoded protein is CASSGQGADKNIQYF.

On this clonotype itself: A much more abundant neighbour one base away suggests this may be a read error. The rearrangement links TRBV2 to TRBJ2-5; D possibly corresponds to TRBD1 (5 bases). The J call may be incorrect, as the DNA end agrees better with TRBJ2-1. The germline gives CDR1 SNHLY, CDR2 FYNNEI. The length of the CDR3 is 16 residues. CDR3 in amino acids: CASSESAAGPQETQFF. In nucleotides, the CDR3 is TGTGCCAGCAGTGAGTCCGCAGCAGGGCCGCAAGAGACCCAGTTCTTC.

The CDR3 DNA sequence: TGCAGTGCTAGAGATAGGACGGGGCTTCTTAATTCACCCCTCCACTTT. Translating gives CSARDRTGLLNSPLHF. The chain joins TRBV20-1 to TRBJ1-6, with TRBD1 as a possible D gene (5 bases). The V end was cut by 0 bases, the J end by 6 bases, with 15 bases between. The CDR3 consists of 16 residues. Per the germline V gene, CDR1 is DFQATT and CDR2 is SNEGSKA (reference sequence).

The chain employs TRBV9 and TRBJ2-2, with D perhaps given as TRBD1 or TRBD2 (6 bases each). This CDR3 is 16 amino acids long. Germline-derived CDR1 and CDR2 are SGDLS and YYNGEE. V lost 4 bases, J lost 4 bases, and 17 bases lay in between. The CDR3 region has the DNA TGTGCCAGCAGCTCCCCCAACAGGGAGGCCACCGGGGAGCTGTTTTTT. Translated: CASSSPNREATGELFF.

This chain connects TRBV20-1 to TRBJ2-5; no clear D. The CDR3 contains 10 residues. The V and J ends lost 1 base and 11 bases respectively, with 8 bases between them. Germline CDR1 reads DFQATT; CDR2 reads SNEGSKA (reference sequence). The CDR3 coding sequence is TGCAGTGCTAGAGCCGAAGCGCAGTACTTC. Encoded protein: CSARAEAQYF.

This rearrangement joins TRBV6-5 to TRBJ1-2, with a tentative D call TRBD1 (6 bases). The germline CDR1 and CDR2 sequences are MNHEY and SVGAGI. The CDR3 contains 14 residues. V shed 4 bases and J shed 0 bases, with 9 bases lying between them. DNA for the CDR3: TGTGCCAGCAGTTGGACAGTTTCTAACTATGGCTACACCTTC. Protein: CASSWTVSNYGYTF.

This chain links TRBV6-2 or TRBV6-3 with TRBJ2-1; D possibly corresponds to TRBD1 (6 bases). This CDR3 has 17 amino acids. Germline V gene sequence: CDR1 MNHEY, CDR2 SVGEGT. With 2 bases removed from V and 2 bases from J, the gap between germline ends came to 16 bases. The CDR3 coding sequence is TGTGCCAGCAGTTACGAGTGGGACAATAACCCCTACAATGAGCAGTTCTTC. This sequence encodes CASSYEWDNNPYNEQFF.

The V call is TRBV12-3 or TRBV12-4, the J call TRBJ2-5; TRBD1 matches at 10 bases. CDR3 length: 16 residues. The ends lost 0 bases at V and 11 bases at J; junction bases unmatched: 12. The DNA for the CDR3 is TGTGCCAGCAGTTTAGCAGGGACAGGGGTGGTCAATGAGCAGTACTTC. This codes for CASSLAGTGVVNEQYF.

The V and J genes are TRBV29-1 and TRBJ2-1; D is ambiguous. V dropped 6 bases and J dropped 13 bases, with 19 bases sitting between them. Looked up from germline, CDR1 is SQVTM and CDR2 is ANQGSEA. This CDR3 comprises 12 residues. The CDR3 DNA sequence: TGCAGCGTCCGGGCTACACAAGAGACCCAGTTCTTC. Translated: CSVRATQETQFF.

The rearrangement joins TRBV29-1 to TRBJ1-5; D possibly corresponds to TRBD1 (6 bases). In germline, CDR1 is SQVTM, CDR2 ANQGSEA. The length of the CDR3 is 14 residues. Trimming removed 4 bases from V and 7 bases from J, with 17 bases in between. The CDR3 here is CSVAGVAGDQPQHF. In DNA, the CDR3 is TGCAGCGTTGCTGGTGTCGCAGGGGACCAGCCCCAGCATTTT.

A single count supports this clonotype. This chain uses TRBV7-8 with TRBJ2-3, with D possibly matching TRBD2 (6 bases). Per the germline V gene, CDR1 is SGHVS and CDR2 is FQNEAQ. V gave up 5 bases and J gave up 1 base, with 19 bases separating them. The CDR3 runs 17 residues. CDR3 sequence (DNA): TGTGCCAGCAGCCTCCCTTGGGGGGAAGAGGGCACAGATACGCAGTATTTT. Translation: CASSLPWGEEGTDTQYF.

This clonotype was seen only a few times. CDR3 residues: CASTPTVAYQETQYF. The CDR3 DNA reads TGTGCCAGCACCCCTACAGTCGCGTACCAAGAGACCCAGTACTTC. V is TRBV28 and J is TRBJ2-5; D is ambiguous. Germline CDR1 is MDHEN and CDR2 is SYDVKM. The V end was cut by 7 bases, the J end by 0 bases, with 15 bases between. There are 15 residues in the CDR3.

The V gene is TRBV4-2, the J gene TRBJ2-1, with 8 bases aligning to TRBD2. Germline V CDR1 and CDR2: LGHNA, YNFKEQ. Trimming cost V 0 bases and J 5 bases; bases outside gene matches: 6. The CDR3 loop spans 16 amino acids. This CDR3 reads CASSQELGGGHNEQFF. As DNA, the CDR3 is TGTGCCAGCAGCCAAGAATTGGGCGGGGGGCACAATGAGCAGTTCTTC.

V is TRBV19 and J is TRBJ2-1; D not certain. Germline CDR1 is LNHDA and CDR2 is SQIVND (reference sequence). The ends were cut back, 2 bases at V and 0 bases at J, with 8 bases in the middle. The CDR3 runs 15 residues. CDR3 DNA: TGTGCCAGTAGTATATCTAGGAGCTCCTACAATGAGCAGTTCTTC. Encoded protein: CASSISRSSYNEQFF. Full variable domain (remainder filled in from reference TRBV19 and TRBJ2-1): DGGITQSPKYLFRKEGQNVTLSCEQNLNHDAMYWYRQDPGQGLRLIYYSQIVNDFQKGDIAEGYSVSREKKESFPLTVTSAQKNPTAFYLCASSISRSSYNEQFFGPGTRLTVL.

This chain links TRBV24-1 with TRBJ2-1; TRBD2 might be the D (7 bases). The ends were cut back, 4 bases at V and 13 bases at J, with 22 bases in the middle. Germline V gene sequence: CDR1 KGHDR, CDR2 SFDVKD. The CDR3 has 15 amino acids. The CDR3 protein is CATSDPGRGRETQFF. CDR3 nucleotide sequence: TGTGCCACCAGTGACCCCGGCCGGGGGCGGGAGACCCAGTTCTTC.

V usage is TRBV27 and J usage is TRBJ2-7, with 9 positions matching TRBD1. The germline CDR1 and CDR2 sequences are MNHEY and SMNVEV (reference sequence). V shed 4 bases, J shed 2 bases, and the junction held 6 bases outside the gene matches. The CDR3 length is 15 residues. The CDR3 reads CASSWRQGVPYEQYF. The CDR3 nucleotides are TGTGCCAGCAGTTGGAGACAGGGGGTCCCCTACGAGCAGTACTTC.

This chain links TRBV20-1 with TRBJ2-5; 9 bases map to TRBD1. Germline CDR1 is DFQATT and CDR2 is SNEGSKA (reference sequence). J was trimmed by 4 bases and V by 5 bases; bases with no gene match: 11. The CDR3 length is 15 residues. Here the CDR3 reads CSASRDRVGGETQYF. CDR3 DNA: TGCAGTGCTTCCCGGGACAGGGTCGGAGGAGAGACCCAGTACTTC.

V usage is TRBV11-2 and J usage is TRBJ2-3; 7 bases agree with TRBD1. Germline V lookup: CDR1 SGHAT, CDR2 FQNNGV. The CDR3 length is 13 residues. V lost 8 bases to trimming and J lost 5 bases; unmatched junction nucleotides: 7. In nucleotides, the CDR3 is TGTGCCAGCGTCCGTCAGGGGGAAGATACGCAGTATTTT. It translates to CASVRQGEDTQYF.

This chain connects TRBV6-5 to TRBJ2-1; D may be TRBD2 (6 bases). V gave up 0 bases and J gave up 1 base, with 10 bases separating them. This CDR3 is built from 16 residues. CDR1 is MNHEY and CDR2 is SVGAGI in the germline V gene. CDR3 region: CASSYSSRGSYNEQFF. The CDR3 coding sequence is TGTGCCAGCAGTTACTCGAGTCGGGGGTCCTACAATGAGCAGTTCTTC.

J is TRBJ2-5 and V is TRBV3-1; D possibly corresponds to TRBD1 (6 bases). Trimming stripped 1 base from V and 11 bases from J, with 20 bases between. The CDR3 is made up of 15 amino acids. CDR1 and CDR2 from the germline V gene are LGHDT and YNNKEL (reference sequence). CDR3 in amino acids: CASSQGPTGQWEQYF. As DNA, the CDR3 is TGTGCCAGCAGCCAAGGCCCCACGGGACAATGGGAGCAGTACTTC.